This is a list of T cell receptor beta chains from one sample in a study of T cell responses to AZD1222 COVID-19 vaccine. Clones were sequenced by immunoSEQ multiplex PCR, and TCRdb holds only the in-frame ones, with some missing. The sample consists of around 28,000 clones, about three quarters of them appearing once. Sequencing used peripheral blood, obtained on day 0 of AZD1222 vaccination. These receptors were obtained from an adult in good health. Both conserved end residues are part of each CDR3. The order of the fields is J gene, D gene, clone size, V gene, CDR3 length, CDR3 protein. D genes are given only for firm matches. For some rows the clone size is stated as once, few or many, or as a class when expanded; others skip it.

TRBJ2-1	TRBD1	once	TRBV7-2	15	CASSSRTGQDNEQFF
TRBJ1-2	.	.	TRBV6-5	14	CASSYLAQNYGYTF
TRBJ2-1	TRBD1	.	TRBV5-4	16	CASSLIGQGAYNEQFF
TRBJ1-6	.	.	TRBV7-2	14	CASSFATENSPLHF
TRBJ1-1	.	.	TRBV5-5	14	CASSLVTVNTEAFF
TRBJ1-2	TRBD1	.	TRBV5-1	15	CASSPTTGAEYGYTF
TRBJ2-3	TRBD2	.	TRBV2	15	CASSALAGPTDTQYF
TRBJ1-1	.	.	TRBV27	12	CASRQTNSKAFF
TRBJ2-1	TRBD2	.	TRBV7-2	13	CASGGGLVGEQFF
TRBJ2-5	TRBD2	.	TRBV3-1/TRBV3-2	17	CASSQDPLAGGKETQYF
TRBJ2-3	.	.	TRBV30	16	CAWRFLRGGGPDTQYF
TRBJ2-1	.	.	TRBV28	13	CASSLFGGGEQFF
TRBJ2-5	.	.	TRBV3-1/TRBV3-2	13	CASSQARAGLQYF
TRBJ2-1	.	.	TRBV11-2	16	CASSLAASLLYNEQFF